This T cell receptor beta chain originates from a study of early T cells in non-severe SARS-CoV-2 infection. Study details: Unpaired chains resulted from sequencing bulk RNA of unsorted whole blood.

From the 5' RACE reads, TCRdb called clonotypes with MiXCR, one entry per CDR3 protein. The data show around 53,000 distinct CDR3 sequences, with about 9.8% seen just once and almost 8.5% held by the top ten. Looked up from germline, CDR1 is SGHAT and CDR2 is FQNNGV. The CDR3 covers 18 residues. The ends lost 1 base at V and 2 bases at J; junction bases unmatched: 10. The rearrangement links TRBV11-2 to TRBJ2-4; 8 bases fit TRBD2. The sequence was collected from an adult who was a healthcare worker with PCR-confirmed SARS-CoV-2 infection or an uninfected control (not recorded which). The sample consisted of whole blood. In DNA, the CDR3 is TGTGCCAGCAGCTTAGCTCTCGGACTAGCTGAAACCAAAAACATTCAGTACTTC. Residues: CASSLALGLAETKNIQYF.